This is a list of T cell receptor beta chains from one sample in a study of blood T cells in healthy people across ages. Each CDR3 protein gets one entry after TCRdb re-called the 5' RACE reads with MiXCR. The profile shows some 880,000 distinct CDR3 sequences, 35% to 40% of them singletons. The sample comprised blood. These receptors originate from a man younger than 35 in good health. CDR3s include the opening cysteine and the closing phenylalanine or tryptophan. Each record gives: V gene, D gene, J gene, clone size, CDR3 protein, CDR3 DNA. D genes are given only for firm matches. Size is omitted from some rows. Given values are once, few, many or a class for expanded clones.

>TRBV12-3/TRBV12-4|NA|TRBJ1-2|few
CASSTTGGYTF
TGTGCCAGCAGTACTACAGGGGGCTACACCTTC
>TRBV20-1|TRBD2|TRBJ2-7|NA
CSASEGTNNEQYF
TGCAGTGCTAGCGAAGGGACTAACAATGAGCAGTACTTC
>TRBV21-1|NA|TRBJ2-3|NA
CASSKVYPITSTDTQYF
TGTGCCAGCAGCAAAGTTTATCCGATTACTAGCACAGATACGCAGTATTTT
>TRBV28|NA|TRBJ2-3|NA
CASREKGLLYGADTQYF
TGTGCCAGCAGAGAAAAGGGACTCCTTTACGGGGCAGATACGCAGTATTTT
>TRBV4-2|NA|TRBJ2-5|NA
CASSQVAGQAEGTQYF
TGTGCCAGCAGCCAAGTCGCTGGGCAGGCGGAGGGGACCCAGTACTTC
>TRBV10-3|TRBD1|TRBJ2-3|few
CAISAGTGYTDTQYF
TGTGCCATCAGTGCTGGGACAGGCTACACAGATACGCAGTATTTT
>TRBV28|NA|TRBJ1-6|NA
CASRPGRSSYNSPLHF
TGTGCCAGCAGGCCCGGACGGAGCTCCTATAATTCACCCCTCCACTTT
>TRBV7-2|NA|TRBJ2-5|NA
CASSFGAGTGETQYF
TGTGCCAGCAGCTTTGGGGCGGGCACGGGGGAGACCCAGTACTTC
>TRBV20-1|NA|TRBJ2-7|NA
CSASGYSSYEQYF
TGCAGTGCTAGCGGGTACAGCTCCTACGAGCAGTACTTC
>TRBV20-1|NA|TRBJ1-4|NA
CSARKTTNEKLFF
TGCAGTGCTAGAAAAACAACTAATGAAAAACTGTTTTTT
>TRBV24-1|NA|TRBJ2-3|NA
CATSDLSDTQYF
TGTGCCACCAGTGATTTGTCAGATACGCAGTATTTT
>TRBV29-1|NA|TRBJ2-5|NA
CSVEDGASRGVGQETQYF
TGCAGCGTTGAAGACGGGGCTAGCCGAGGAGTTGGCCAAGAGACCCAGTACTTC
>TRBV6-6|NA|TRBJ2-3|NA
CASSYTTNTDTQYF
TGTGCCAGCAGTTATACAACTAACACAGATACGCAGTATTTT
>TRBV6-2/TRBV6-3|TRBD2|TRBJ2-1|NA
CASSYRGRGRANEQFF
TGTGCCAGCAGTTACCGGGGGAGGGGCAGGGCTAATGAGCAGTTCTTC
>TRBV6-2/TRBV6-3|NA|TRBJ2-7|NA
CASSVSAGRIVEQYF
TGTGCCAGCAGTGTAAGTGCAGGGCGAATTGTCGAGCAGTACTTC
>TRBV5-5|NA|TRBJ2-5|NA
CASSSPRREATQYF
TGTGCCAGCAGCTCCCCGAGGCGGGAAGCCACGCAGTACTTC
>TRBV4-2|NA|TRBJ2-1|NA
CASSQPWEALGEQFF
TGTGCCAGCAGCCAACCCTGGGAAGCGCTCGGTGAGCAGTTCTTC
>TRBV6-6|TRBD1|TRBJ1-2|many
CASSPSSATTGDHGYTF
TGTGCCAGCAGCCCCTCATCCGCCACAACAGGGGACCATGGCTACACCTTC
>TRBV20-1|NA|TRBJ1-3|NA
CSATPRQGRNTIYF
TGCAGTGCTACCCCGAGGCAGGGTAGAAACACCATATATTTT
>TRBV20-1|NA|TRBJ2-1|many
CSASPASYNEQFF
TGCAGTGCTAGCCCGGCTTCCTACAATGAGCAGTTCTTC
>TRBV7-3|NA|TRBJ2-7|NA
CASSLNGVGSEQYF
TGTGCCAGCAGCTTAAATGGGGTAGGGAGCGAGCAGTACTTC
>TRBV12-3/TRBV12-4|TRBD1|TRBJ2-3|NA
CASSFRDRGRARTDTQYF
TGTGCCAGCAGTTTTAGGGACAGGGGCCGTGCTAGAACAGATACGCAATATTTT
>TRBV20-1|TRBD1|TRBJ1-6|few
CSAMDRARSPLHF
TGCAGTGCTATGGACAGGGCAAGATCACCCCTCCACTTT
>TRBV6-2/TRBV6-3|NA|TRBJ2-4|NA
CDSSYSGTGPKYF
TGTGACAGCAGTTACTCCGGGACGGGCCCTAAGTACTTC
>TRBV6-2/TRBV6-3|NA|TRBJ2-7|NA
CASTQGTYEQYF
TGTGCCAGCACCCAGGGGACCTACGAGCAGTACTTC
>TRBV12-3/TRBV12-4|NA|TRBJ1-4|NA
CASSPQTNEKLFF
TGTGCCAGCAGTCCCCAGACTAATGAAAAACTGTTTTTT
>TRBV6-2/TRBV6-3|NA|TRBJ2-7|NA
CASSDGPAYEQYF
TGTGCCAGCAGTGACGGTCCAGCCTACGAGCAGTACTTC
>TRBV10-3|NA|TRBJ1-1|NA
CAISERTEVNTEAFF
TGTGCCATCAGTGAACGAACAGAGGTAAACACTGAAGCTTTCTTT
>TRBV29-1|NA|TRBJ2-1|few
CSSGTGNEQFF
TGCAGCTCAGGAACGGGCAATGAGCAGTTCTTC
>TRBV15|NA|TRBJ1-4|NA
CATSRHLVAINEKLFF
TGTGCCACCAGCAGACATCTGGTAGCAATTAATGAAAAACTGTTTTTT
>TRBV18|NA|TRBJ2-3|many
CASSSGQPVTDTQYF
TGTGCCAGCTCATCCGGACAGCCGGTCACAGATACGCAGTATTTT
>TRBV20-1|TRBD1|TRBJ1-6|few
CSAHTGTENSPLHF
TGCAGTGCTCACACCGGGACAGAGAATTCACCCCTCCACTTT
>TRBV6-5|TRBD1|TRBJ2-7|NA
CASSYGQGAEQYF
TGTGCCAGCAGTTACGGACAGGGGGCCGAGCAGTACTTC
>TRBV4-3|TRBD2|TRBJ2-3|NA
CASSRLASGAAATQYF
TGCGCCAGCAGCCGACTGGCTAGCGGGGCTGCGGCTACGCAGTATTTT
>TRBV11-2|NA|TRBJ1-5|NA
CASSLEASSNQPQHF
TGTGCCAGCAGCTTAGAGGCCTCTAGCAATCAGCCCCAGCATTTT
>TRBV3-1|TRBD2|TRBJ2-3|NA
CASSQRAGAHTDTQYF
TGTGCCAGCAGCCAACGAGCGGGGGCCCACACAGATACGCAGTATTTT
>TRBV6-5|NA|TRBJ1-5|NA
CASSRGPVFSNQPQHF
TGTGCCAGCAGCCGGGGCCCAGTGTTTAGCAATCAGCCCCAGCATTTT
>TRBV7-9|NA|TRBJ1-2|few
CASSLDTATEDGYTF
TGTGCCAGCAGCTTAGATACAGCCACAGAGGATGGCTACACCTTC
>TRBV5-1|NA|TRBJ1-1|NA
CASSFRDPGDTEAFF
TGCGCCAGCAGCTTCCGGGACCCGGGGGACACTGAAGCTTTCTTT
>TRBV4-3|NA|TRBJ1-1|once
CASSHVGDVRGVFF
TGCGCCAGCAGCCACGTCGGGGACGTGAGGGGAGTTTTCTTT
>TRBV20-1|TRBD1|TRBJ2-7|NA
CSALGGTGVGNEQYF
TGCAGTGCTCTAGGGGGGACAGGGGTGGGAAATGAGCAGTACTTC
>TRBV7-2|TRBD2|TRBJ2-7|few
CASSETSGGYEQYF
TGTGCCAGCAGCGAGACCAGCGGGGGGTACGAGCAGTACTTC
>TRBV19|NA|TRBJ2-3|NA
CASSIQPGPFTDTQYF
TGTGCCAGTAGTATCCAGCCCGGACCCTTCACAGATACGCAGTATTTT
>TRBV12-3/TRBV12-4|NA|TRBJ2-3|NA
CASSFDRPLSTDTQYF
TGTGCCAGCAGTTTCGACCGGCCCTTGAGCACAGATACGCAGTATTTT
>TRBV6-5|NA|TRBJ1-6|few
CASSTLGDSPLHF
TGTGCCAGCAGTACCCTCGGGGATTCACCCCTCCACTTT
>TRBV12-3/TRBV12-4|NA|TRBJ2-3|NA
CASTSWRDTQYF
TGTGCCAGCACCTCGTGGAGAGATACGCAGTATTTT
>TRBV6-5|NA|TRBJ1-5|NA
CASSDRDNQPQHF
TGTGCCAGCAGTGACCGGGACAATCAGCCCCAGCATTTT
>TRBV29-1|NA|TRBJ2-2|NA
CSVAPRANTGELFF
TGCAGCGTCGCCCCCAGGGCCAACACCGGGGAGCTGTTTTTT
>TRBV10-3|TRBD1|TRBJ1-2|many
CAISERGRGPSGYTF
TGTGCCATCAGTGAGAGGGGGCGCGGGCCAAGTGGCTACACCTTC